Shown below are 3 T cell receptor beta chains from a single sample sequenced in a study of blood T cell repertoires in COVID-19. Libraries were prepared by immunoSEQ multiplex PCR; TCRdb keeps only in-frame clonotypes and omits some of them. Here the sample spans approximately 200,000 clones, approximately 88% being singletons. Material for sequencing was peripheral blood. The receptors were sampled from a woman younger than 45 with acute or convalescent COVID-19.

The chain links TRBV30 to TRBJ2-1; the D gene is possibly TRBD2 (5 bases). V dropped 0 bases and J dropped 7 bases, with 16 bases sitting between them. Germline V gene data show CDR1 as GTSNPN and CDR2 as SVGIG (reference sequence). This CDR3 is 15 amino acids long. Written as DNA, the CDR3 is TGTGCCTGGAGTGTACCGGGGAAATGGAGGAATGAGCAGTTCTTC. This encodes CAWSVPGKWRNEQFF.

This chain uses TRBV6-5 with TRBJ2-1; 8 bases match TRBD2. The J segment lost 6 bases and the V segment lost 7 bases, leaving 8 bases of the junction unmatched. Germline CDR1 reads MNHEY; CDR2 reads SVGAGI. The CDR3 covers 14 residues. CDR3 residues: CASTSAGVGNEQFF. The CDR3 coding sequence is TGTGCCAGCACGTCAGCGGGAGTGGGCAATGAGCAGTTCTTC.

The rearrangement joins TRBV5-5 to TRBJ1-1; TRBD1 is a possible D gene (6 bases). This CDR3 contains 14 residues. Trimming left V 3 bases short and J 9 bases short, with 18 bases between. Germline lookup yields CDR1 SGHKS and CDR2 YYEKEE (reference sequence). The CDR3 loop reads CASSSISGQQKAFF. As DNA, the CDR3 is TGTGCCAGCAGCTCCATCTCTGGACAGCAGAAAGCTTTCTTT.